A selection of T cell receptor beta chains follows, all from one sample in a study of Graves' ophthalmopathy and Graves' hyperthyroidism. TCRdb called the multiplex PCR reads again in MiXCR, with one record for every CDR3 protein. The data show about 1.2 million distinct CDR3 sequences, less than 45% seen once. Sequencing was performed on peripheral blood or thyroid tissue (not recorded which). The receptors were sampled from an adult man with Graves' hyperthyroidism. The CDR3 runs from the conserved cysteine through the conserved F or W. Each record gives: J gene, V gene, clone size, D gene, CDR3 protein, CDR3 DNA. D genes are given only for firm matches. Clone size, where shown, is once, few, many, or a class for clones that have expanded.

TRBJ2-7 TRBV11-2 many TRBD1 CASSSLSGDRDYEQYF TGTGCCAGCAGCTCCTTATCGGGGGACAGGGACTACGAGCAGTACTTC
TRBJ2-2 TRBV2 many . CASSPTGQAGELFF TGTGCCAGCAGCCCAACGGGCCAGGCCGGGGAGCTGTTTTTT
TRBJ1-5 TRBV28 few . CASMVWGRDSNQPQHF TGTGCCAGCATGGTGTGGGGTCGGGATAGCAATCAGCCCCAGCATTTT
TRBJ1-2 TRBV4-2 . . CASSQEPGGRSISYGYTF TGTGCCAGCAGCCAAGAACCCGGGGGCAGATCCATCTCCTATGGCTACACCTTC
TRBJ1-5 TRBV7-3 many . CASSSRGGDQPQHF TGTGCCAGCAGCTCACGGGGAGGGGATCAGCCCCAGCATTTT
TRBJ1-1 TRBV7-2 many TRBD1 CASSLRDRRFEAFF TGTGCCAGCAGCCTCCGGGACAGGCGTTTTGAAGCTTTCTTT
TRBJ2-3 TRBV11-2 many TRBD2 CASSLRTSYTDTQYF TGTGCCAGCAGCCTTAGGACTAGCTACACAGATACGCAGTATTTT
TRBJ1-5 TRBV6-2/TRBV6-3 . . CASSYGTSAYEHF TGTGCCAGCAGTTACGGGACTAGCGCCTACGAGCATTTT
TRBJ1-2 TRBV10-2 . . CASSEDSPLENTF TGCGCCAGCAGTGAGGACAGCCCCCTTGAAAACACCTTC
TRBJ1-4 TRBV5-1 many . CASSPGTGANEKLFF TGCGCCAGCAGCCCTGGGACGGGAGCTAATGAAAAACTGTTTTTT
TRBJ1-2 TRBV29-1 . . CSVPTGLAGGYTF TGCAGCGTCCCCACGGGGCTAGCGGGAGGCTACACCTTC
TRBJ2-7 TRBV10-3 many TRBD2 CAISGTSTYEQYF TGTGCCATCAGTGGGACTAGCACCTACGAGCAGTACTTC
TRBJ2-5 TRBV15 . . CATSKSSQETQYF TGTGCCACCAGCAAGAGCAGCCAAGAGACCCAGTACTTC
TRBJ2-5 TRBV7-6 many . CASGEQTQYF TGTGCCAGCGGGGAGCAGACCCAGTACTTC
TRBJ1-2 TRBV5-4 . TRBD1 CASSEGGTVNYGYTF TGTGCCAGCAGCGAGGGAGGGACAGTTAACTATGGCTACACCTTC